The sequence of this T cell receptor beta chain was determined in a study of cytomegalovirus exposure and HLA in healthy donors. 13 Jbeta primers and 60 Vbeta primers were used for the PCR. Data came from immunoSEQ multiplex PCR; TCRdb stores just in-frame clones and leaves some out. The sample includes some 180,000 clones, about 82% of them seen just once. The ends were cut back, 3 bases at V and 0 bases at J, with 13 bases in the middle. The CDR3 length is 16 residues. Germline V lookup: CDR1 SNHLY, CDR2 FYNNEI. As regards this clone: The antigen is not known.

Study-wide findings and caveats: Three chains tied to CMV proved CMV antigen-specific in vitro. Among TCR beta chains of equal frequency, HLA-associated ones were more clonally expanded in a later analysis.

The source material was PBMCs. This receptor was obtained from a man aged 18 to 30 in good health and CMV-seronegative. The V call is TRBV2, the J call TRBJ2-3; D is perhaps TRBD2 (6 bases). As DNA, the CDR3 is TGTGCCAGCAGTGACCGGGGGTTTTCTAGCACAGATACGCAGTATTTT. Translating gives CASSDRGFSSTDTQYF.